The entry below gives a single TCR beta chain sequence along with its context. Stable Graves' hyperthyroidism meant no ophthalmopathy progression within 18 months. CDR3 size: 17 residues. The junction had 6 bases not matched to a gene; V was cut back by 1 base and J by 4 bases. In germline, CDR1 is LGHNA, CDR2 YSLEER. The CDR3 regions of TCR beta were amplified from RNA transcripts. The study used the HTBI primer set for a first-round RT-PCR of the TCR CDR3. TCRdb reanalysed the multiplex PCR reads using MiXCR and keeps one entry per CDR3 protein. The sample contains nearly 750,000 distinct CDR3 sequences, 30% to 40% of which appear only once. This sample is part of a study of T cells in Graves' hyperthyroidism and ophthalmopathy.

The chain recombines TRBV4-3 with TRBJ1-6; 8 bases are shared with TRBD1. The receptor comes from a woman aged 40-49 years with Graves' hyperthyroidism. Material for sequencing was blood. Here the CDR3 reads CASSQAAGGSYNSPLHF. The DNA of the CDR3 is TGCGCCAGCAGCCAAGCGGCAGGGGGCTCTTATAATTCACCCCTCCACTTT.